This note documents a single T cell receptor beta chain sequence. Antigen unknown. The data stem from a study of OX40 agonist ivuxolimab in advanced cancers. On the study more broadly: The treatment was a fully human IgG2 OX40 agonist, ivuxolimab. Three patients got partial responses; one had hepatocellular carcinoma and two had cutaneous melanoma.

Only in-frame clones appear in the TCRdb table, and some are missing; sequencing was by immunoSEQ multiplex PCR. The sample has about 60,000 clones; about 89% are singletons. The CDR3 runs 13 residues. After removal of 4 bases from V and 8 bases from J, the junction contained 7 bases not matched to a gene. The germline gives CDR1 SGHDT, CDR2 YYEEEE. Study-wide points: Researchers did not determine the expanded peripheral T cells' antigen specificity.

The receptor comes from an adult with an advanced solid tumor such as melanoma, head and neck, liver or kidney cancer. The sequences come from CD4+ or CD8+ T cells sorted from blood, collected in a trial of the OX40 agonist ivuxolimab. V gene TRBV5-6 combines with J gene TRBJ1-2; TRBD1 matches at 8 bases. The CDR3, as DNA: TGTGCCAGCAGCGCATCACAGGGGGAGGGCTACACCTTC. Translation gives CASSASQGEGYTF.